This T cell receptor beta chain was recorded in a study of identifying expanded T cells in peripheral blood. Study-level results: Variance in clone template counts between roughly 2-week samples significantly increased with total template count across all healthy donors.

The CDR3 covers 18 residues. Between the trimmed V and J ends, which lost 7 bases and 1 base, there was a span of 24 bases. CDR1 and CDR2 (germline): SGHVS, FNYEAQ. Method: immunoSEQ multiplex PCR; TCRdb's copy keeps in-frame clones and lacks some. The table lists around 100,000 clones, about 89% of them singletons. This clone was seen a few times. Antigen specificity is unknown. During the collection period, no donor immune events like infections were recorded. This rearrangement joins TRBV7-6 to TRBJ2-3, with D perhaps matching TRBD1 or TRBD2 (5 bases each). The TCR originated in a person between 18 and 69 years old in good health. Specimen: blood. The CDR3 spells CASILPEGWKGCTDTQYF. CDR3 DNA: TGTGCCAGCATACTCCCCGAGGGGTGGAAGGGCTGCACAGATACGCAGTATTTT.